A single sample gave rise to the 21 T cell receptor beta chains below, sequenced in a study of CD4 T cells in relation to SARS-CoV-2 and coronaviruses. Their antigens are not known. Method: immunoSEQ multiplex PCR; TCRdb's copy keeps in-frame clones and lacks some. The profile shows just under 30,000 clones, more than 70% of them singletons. The unexposed donors gave CD4+ T cells in about 2010-2018, prior to COVID-19. CD4+ T cells were isolated from the cells after 10 days of culture. What was sequenced was CD4+ T cells from PBMCs, cultured in vitro. These receptors were taken from a human donor in good health.

This chain uses TRBV10-3 with TRBJ2-7; TRBD1 matches 11 bases. Trimming took 7 bases from V and 5 from J; bases not matched to a gene: 4. The germline CDR1 and CDR2 sequences are ENHRY and SYGVKD. This CDR3 spans 13 amino acids. The CDR3 DNA reads as TGTGCCATCAAAGGACAGGGGGCTCACGAGCAGTACTTC. Its translation: CAIKGQGAHEQYF.

The genes are TRBV10-3 and TRBJ2-1; 9 bases agree with TRBD2. Germline V gives CDR1 ENHRY, CDR2 SYGVKD. V lost 6 bases to trimming and J lost 8 bases; unmatched junction nucleotides: 5. The CDR3 runs 13 residues. CDR3 DNA sequence: TGTGCCATCAGGAGCGGGGGGCCGGATGAGCAGTTCTTC. Its protein is CAIRSGGPDEQFF.

This chain joins TRBV7-2 and TRBJ2-3; 7 bases align to TRBD2. The junction had 7 bases not matched to a gene; V was cut back by 7 bases and J by 3 bases. This CDR3 region has 14 residues. The V gene's germline CDR1 is SGHTA and CDR2 FQGNSA. Here the CDR3 DNA reads TGTGCCAGCACCTCGGGAGGTTGGACAGATACGCAGTATTTT. It encodes CASTSGGWTDTQYF.

This chain links TRBV6-6 with TRBJ2-5; 8 positions agree with TRBD2. Trimming took 10 bases from V and 3 from J; bases not matched to a gene: 10. CDR3 length: 14 amino acids. Germline loops: CDR1 MNHNY, CDR2 SVGAGI (reference sequence). The CDR3 loop is CATFTTSAEETQYF. Written as DNA, the CDR3 is TGTGCCACTTTTACGACTAGCGCTGAAGAGACCCAGTACTTC.

The rearrangement joins TRBV6-5 to TRBJ1-4; no reliable D call. The CDR3 runs to 15 residues. V was trimmed by 6 bases and J by 0 bases, leaving 11 bases between them. Germline V gene lookup returns CDR1 MNHEY and CDR2 SVGAGI. CDR3 sequence (DNA): TGTGCCAGCAGAGGAGGGTTTGCAACTAATGAAAAACTGTTTTTT. Amino acid sequence: CASRGGFATNEKLFF.

The J gene is TRBJ2-7, the V gene TRBV5-1; no reliable D call. The CDR3 has 15 residues. V was cut by 0 bases and J by 2 bases, with 12 bases left in between. Per germline, CDR1 SGHRS and CDR2 YFSETQ. The DNA of the CDR3 is TGCGCCAGCAGCTTGGGGGCCCTAAACCCCTACGAGCAGTACTTC. Translated, it gives CASSLGALNPYEQYF.

This chain uses TRBV6-5 with TRBJ1-4, with D possibly being TRBD1 (6 bases). Germline CDR1 MNHEY, CDR2 SVGAGI. CDR3 length: 15 residues. The V gene lost 6 bases and the J gene lost 3 bases, with 14 bases spanning the gap. CDR3 region: CASRAGVLANEKLFF. As DNA, the CDR3 is TGTGCCAGCAGGGCAGGGGTTTTGGCTAATGAAAAACTGTTTTTT.

This clone was seen a few times. The CDR3 DNA is TGTGCCAGCCAGGGACAGAGGACCGGGGAGCTGTTTTTT. Translation: CASQGQRTGELFF. The J gene is TRBJ2-2, the V gene TRBV2; 7 positions agree with TRBD1. Germline V gives CDR1 SNHLY, CDR2 FYNNEI. CDR3 length equals 13 residues. The V gene end was trimmed by 8 bases and the J gene end by 5 bases; junction bases not matched to a gene: 5.

The chain recombines TRBV24-1 with TRBJ2-1, with D perhaps assigned TRBD1 or TRBD2 (5 bases each). Germline CDR1 reads KGHDR; CDR2 reads SFDVKD. This CDR3 is built from 13 residues. V was cut by 7 bases and J by 6 bases, with 12 bases left in between. Here the CDR3 DNA reads TGTGCCACCAGCCGGGACGCCTTCAATGAGCAGTTCTTC. Protein sequence: CATSRDAFNEQFF.

The genes are TRBV7-2 and TRBJ1-2; a possible D gene is TRBD1 (5 bases). The CDR3 is 13 amino acids. The germline gives CDR1 SGHTA, CDR2 FQGNSA. V was trimmed by 1 base and J by 3 bases, leaving 6 bases between them. The CDR3, as DNA: TGTGCCAGCAGCTTAGGGGGGTACTATGGCTACACCTTC. It translates to CASSLGGYYGYTF.

The genes are TRBV4-1 and TRBJ1-1; tentative D call: TRBD1 (5 bases). Trimming pared 2 bases from V and 4 bases from J, leaving 11 bases between. Germline V gene lookup returns CDR1 MGHRA and CDR2 YSYEKL. The CDR3 spans 14 residues. As DNA, the CDR3 is TGCGCCAGCAGCCAACGGACAACGGGCACTGAAGCTTTCTTT. It encodes CASSQRTTGTEAFF.

The chain uses TRBV18 and TRBJ2-3; D might be TRBD2 (6 bases). The CDR3 loop spans 15 amino acids. CDR1 and CDR2 from the germline V gene are KGHSH and LQKENI. The V end lost 2 bases, the J end lost 0 bases, and 9 bases lay between the germline ends. CDR3 protein: CASSPNRGSTDTQYF. CDR3 DNA sequence: TGTGCCAGCTCACCAAATCGGGGGAGCACAGATACGCAGTATTTT.

The chain recombines TRBV4-1 with TRBJ1-2; 10 nucleotides agree with TRBD1. J gave up 5 bases and V 5 bases, and 8 bases lay outside the gene matches. Germline V gene data show CDR1 as MGHRA and CDR2 as YSYEKL. The CDR3 has 15 residues. The chain's CDR3 is CASSKPGQGNYGYTF. CDR3 DNA sequence: TGCGCCAGCAGCAAGCCGGGACAGGGGAATTATGGCTACACCTTC.

The rearrangement links TRBV28 to TRBJ2-7; D possibly matches TRBD1 or TRBD2 (5 bases each). Germline CDR1 is MDHEN and CDR2 is SYDVKM. The germline V and J ends were trimmed by 5 bases and 1 base, with 15 bases remaining between them. The CDR3 contains 15 residues. This CDR3 is CASSPALGPSYEQYF. DNA for the CDR3: TGTGCCAGCAGTCCGGCTCTGGGACCATCCTACGAGCAGTACTTC.

V is TRBV6-2 or TRBV6-3 and J is TRBJ2-6; 9 bases align to TRBD1. V was clipped by 6 bases and J by 0 bases; unmatched bases: 9. CDR1 is MNHEY, CDR2 SVGEGT, per germline. The CDR3 covers 18 residues. The chain's CDR3 is CASSPDRGSYSGANVLTF. The CDR3 DNA sequence: TGTGCCAGCAGCCCTGACAGGGGGAGCTACTCTGGGGCCAACGTCCTGACTTTC.

J is TRBJ2-5 and V is TRBV5-1; TRBD2 agrees at 10 bases. The trim removed 2 bases at V and 2 bases at J, leaving 3 bases unmatched. This CDR3 comprises 15 residues. Germline loops: CDR1 SGHRS, CDR2 YFSETQ. The CDR3 reads CASSLLAGLQETQYF. As DNA, the CDR3 is TGCGCCAGCAGCTTACTAGCGGGGCTACAAGAGACCCAGTACTTC.

The chain links TRBV6-5 to TRBJ1-5; D possibly corresponds to TRBD1 (6 bases). The CDR3 has 14 amino acids. Trimming removed 4 bases from V and 9 bases from J, with 16 bases in between. In germline, CDR1 is MNHEY, CDR2 SVGAGI. CDR3 sequence: CASSFAGEGMPQHF. CDR3 DNA: TGTGCCAGCAGTTTCGCAGGGGAAGGGATGCCCCAGCATTTT.

V gene TRBV18 combines with J gene TRBJ2-5; D possibly uses TRBD1 or TRBD2 (5 bases each). The CDR3 runs 17 residues. The V end lost 4 bases, the J end lost 5 bases, and 23 bases lay between the germline ends. Germline V CDR1 and CDR2: KGHSH, LQKENI. CDR3 protein: CASSLTPGPGARETQYF. Here the CDR3 DNA reads TGTGCCAGCTCACTCACTCCGGGACCCGGGGCCCGGGAGACCCAGTACTTC.

This chain joins TRBV7-8 and TRBJ2-7; TRBD2 agrees at 13 bases. CDR3 length: 15 amino acids. Germline assignment: CDR1 SGHVS and CDR2 FQNEAQ. The V gene end was trimmed by 5 bases and the J gene end by 3 bases; junction bases not matched to a gene: 4. The CDR3 here is CASSLGTSGVYEQYF. CDR3 nucleotides: TGTGCCAGCAGCCTCGGGACTAGCGGGGTCTACGAGCAGTACTTC.

The J gene is TRBJ2-3, the V gene TRBV4-3; perhaps D is TRBD1 or TRBD2 (5 bases each). The CDR3 is 13 amino acids. Trimming removed 4 bases at V and 2 bases at J, with 7 bases between. From germline, CDR1 is LGHNA and CDR2 YSLEER. In nucleotides, the CDR3 is TGCGCCAGCAGCCCGGGACCCACAGATACGCAGTATTTT. Translation: CASSPGPTDTQYF.

This rearrangement joins TRBV6-5 to TRBJ2-7; D is possibly TRBD2 (5 bases). V was pared by 6 bases and J by 6 bases, with 9 bases between. This CDR3 is built from 11 residues. Germline CDR1 and CDR2: MNHEY and SVGAGI. CDR3 protein: CASRGSAEQYF. The CDR3 bases are TGTGCCAGCAGGGGGAGTGCCGAGCAGTACTTC.